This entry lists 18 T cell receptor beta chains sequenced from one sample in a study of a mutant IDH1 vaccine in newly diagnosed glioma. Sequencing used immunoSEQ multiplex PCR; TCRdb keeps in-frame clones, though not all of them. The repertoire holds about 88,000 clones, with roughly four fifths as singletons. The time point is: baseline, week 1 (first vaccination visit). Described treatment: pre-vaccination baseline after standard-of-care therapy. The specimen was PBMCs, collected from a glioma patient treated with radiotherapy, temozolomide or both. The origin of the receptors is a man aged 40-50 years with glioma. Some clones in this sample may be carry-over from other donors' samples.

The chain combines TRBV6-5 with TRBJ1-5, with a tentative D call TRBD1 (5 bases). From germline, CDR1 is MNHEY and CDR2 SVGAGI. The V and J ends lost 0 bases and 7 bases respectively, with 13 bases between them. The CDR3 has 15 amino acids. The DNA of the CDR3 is TGTGCCAGCAGTTACTCGGGACTTCCAGGACAGCCCCAGCATTTT. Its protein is CASSYSGLPGQPQHF.

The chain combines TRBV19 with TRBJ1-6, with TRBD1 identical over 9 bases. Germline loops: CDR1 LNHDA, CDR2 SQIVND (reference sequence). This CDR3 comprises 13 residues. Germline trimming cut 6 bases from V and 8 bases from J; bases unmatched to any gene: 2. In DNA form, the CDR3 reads TGTGCCAGTAGGGGGACAGGGTATTCACCCCTCCACTTT. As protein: CASRGTGYSPLHF.

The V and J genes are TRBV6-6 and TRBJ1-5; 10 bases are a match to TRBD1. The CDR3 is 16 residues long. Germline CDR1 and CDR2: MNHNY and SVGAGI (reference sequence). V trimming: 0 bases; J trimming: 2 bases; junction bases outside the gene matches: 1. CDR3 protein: CASSYSGTGGNQPQHF. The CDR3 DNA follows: TGTGCCAGCAGTTACTCCGGGACAGGGGGCAATCAGCCCCAGCATTTT.

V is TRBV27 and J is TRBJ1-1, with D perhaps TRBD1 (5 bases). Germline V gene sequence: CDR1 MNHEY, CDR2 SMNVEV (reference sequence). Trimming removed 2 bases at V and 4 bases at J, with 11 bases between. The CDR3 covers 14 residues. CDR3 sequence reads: CASSLRGTVTEAFF. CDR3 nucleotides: TGTGCCAGCAGTTTAAGGGGCACCGTCACTGAAGCTTTCTTT.

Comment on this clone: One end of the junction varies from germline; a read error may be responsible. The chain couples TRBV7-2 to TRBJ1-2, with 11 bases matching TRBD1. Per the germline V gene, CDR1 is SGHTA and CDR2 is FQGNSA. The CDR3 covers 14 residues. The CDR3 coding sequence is TGTGCCAGCAGCAACCCGGGACAGGGGGTTGTTCGGGCCTTC. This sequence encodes CASSNPGQGVVRAF.

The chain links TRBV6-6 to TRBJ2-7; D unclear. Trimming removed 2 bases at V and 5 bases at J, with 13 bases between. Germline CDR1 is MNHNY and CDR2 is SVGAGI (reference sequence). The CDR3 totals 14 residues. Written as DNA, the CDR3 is TGTGCCAGCAGTTACGGAGACCTCACGGACGAGCAGTACTTC. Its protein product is CASSYGDLTDEQYF.

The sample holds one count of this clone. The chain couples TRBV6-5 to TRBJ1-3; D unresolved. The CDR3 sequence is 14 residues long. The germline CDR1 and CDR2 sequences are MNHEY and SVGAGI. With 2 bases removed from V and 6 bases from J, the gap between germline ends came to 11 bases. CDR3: CASSYMVGANTIYF. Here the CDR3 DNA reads TGTGCCAGCAGTTACATGGTCGGAGCAAACACCATATATTTT.

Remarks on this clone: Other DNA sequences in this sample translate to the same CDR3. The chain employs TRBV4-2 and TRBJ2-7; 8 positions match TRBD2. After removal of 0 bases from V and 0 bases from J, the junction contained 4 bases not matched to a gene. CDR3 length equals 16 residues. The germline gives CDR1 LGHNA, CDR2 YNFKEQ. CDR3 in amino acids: CASSQEGSGSSYEQYF. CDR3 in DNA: TGTGCCAGCAGCCAAGAGGGGAGCGGGAGCTCCTACGAGCAGTACTTC.

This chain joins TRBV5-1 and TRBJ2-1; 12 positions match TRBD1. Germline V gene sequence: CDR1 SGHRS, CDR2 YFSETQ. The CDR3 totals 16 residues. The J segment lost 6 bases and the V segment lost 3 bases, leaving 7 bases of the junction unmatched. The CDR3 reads CASSYPGQGAINEQFF. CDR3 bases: TGCGCCAGCAGCTACCCGGGACAGGGGGCGATCAATGAGCAGTTCTTC.

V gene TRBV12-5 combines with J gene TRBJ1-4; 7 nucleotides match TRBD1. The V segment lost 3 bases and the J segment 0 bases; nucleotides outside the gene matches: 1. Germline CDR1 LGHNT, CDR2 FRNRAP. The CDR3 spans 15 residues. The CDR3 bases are TGTGCTAGTGGTTTCGACAGGGCAACTAATGAAAAACTGTTTTTT. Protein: CASGFDRATNEKLFF.

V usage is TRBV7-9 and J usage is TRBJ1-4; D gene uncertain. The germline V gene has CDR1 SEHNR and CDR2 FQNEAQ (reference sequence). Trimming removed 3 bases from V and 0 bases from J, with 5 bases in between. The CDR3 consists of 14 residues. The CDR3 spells CASSFSATNEKLFF. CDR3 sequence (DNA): TGTGCCAGCAGCTTCTCTGCAACTAATGAAAAACTGTTTTTT.

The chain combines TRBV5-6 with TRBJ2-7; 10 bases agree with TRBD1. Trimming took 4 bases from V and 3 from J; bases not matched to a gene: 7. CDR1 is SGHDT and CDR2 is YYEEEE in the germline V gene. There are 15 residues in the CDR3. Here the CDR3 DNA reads TGTGCCAGCAGCACAACGGACAGGGGGAACTACGAGCAGTACTTC. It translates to CASSTTDRGNYEQYF.

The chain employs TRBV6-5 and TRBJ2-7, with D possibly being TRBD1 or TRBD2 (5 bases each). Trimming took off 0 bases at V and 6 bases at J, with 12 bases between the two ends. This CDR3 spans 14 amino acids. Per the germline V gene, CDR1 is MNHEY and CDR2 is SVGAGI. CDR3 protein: CASSYSRTGGEQYF. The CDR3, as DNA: TGTGCCAGCAGTTACTCCCGGACTGGGGGCGAGCAGTACTTC.

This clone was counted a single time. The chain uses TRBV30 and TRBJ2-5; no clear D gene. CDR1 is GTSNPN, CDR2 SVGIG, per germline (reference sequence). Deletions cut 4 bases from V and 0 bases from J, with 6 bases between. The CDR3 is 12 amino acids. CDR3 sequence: CAWTEDQETQYF. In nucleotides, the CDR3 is TGTGCCTGGACTGAGGACCAAGAGACCCAGTACTTC.

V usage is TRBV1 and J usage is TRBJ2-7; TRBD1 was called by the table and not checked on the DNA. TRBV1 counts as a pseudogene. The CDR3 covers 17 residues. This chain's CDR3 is CTSSQPCRRDNSYEQYF. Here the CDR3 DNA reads TGCACCAGCAGCCAACCTTGCCGAAGGGACAACTCCTACGAGCAGTACTTC.

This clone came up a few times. The CDR3 DNA follows: TGTGCCAGCAGCTCGGCAGGGGGAGCTACCTACAATGAGCAGTTCTTC. Translating gives CASSSAGGATYNEQFF. The chain has TRBV7-2 and TRBJ2-1; the match to TRBD1 covers 7 bases. The CDR3 covers 16 residues. The trim removed 4 bases at V and 2 bases at J, leaving 8 bases unmatched. Germline CDR1 and CDR2: SGHTA and FQGNSA.

The CDR3 DNA reads TGTGCCTGGAGTCTCCAGCTTGTAAAACAGCCCCAGCATTTT. Amino acids: CAWSLQLVKQPQHF. This chain uses TRBV30 with TRBJ1-5; no firm D call. Trimming took 2 bases from V and 7 from J, leaving 15 bases between them. Germline CDR1 and CDR2: GTSNPN and SVGIG (reference sequence). The CDR3 runs to 14 residues.

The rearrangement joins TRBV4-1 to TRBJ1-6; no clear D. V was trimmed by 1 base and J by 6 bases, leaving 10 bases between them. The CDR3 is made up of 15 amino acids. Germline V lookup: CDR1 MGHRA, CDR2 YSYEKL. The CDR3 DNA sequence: TGCGCCAGCAGCCAAGTAGCAATGCCTAATTCACCCCTCCACTTT. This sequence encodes CASSQVAMPNSPLHF.